The following is a T cell receptor beta chain sequence with its context. The record originates from a study of shared clonotypes between healthy human individuals. CDR1 is MNHNY, CDR2 SVGAGI, per germline (reference sequence). The CDR3 runs to 13 residues. Trimming removed 3 bases at V and 10 bases at J, with 15 bases between. Some clones are missing from TCRdb's copy, which holds only in-frame ones; the method was immunoSEQ multiplex PCR. The sample holds around 2.5 million clones, 90% to 95% seen once. The sample comprised naive CD4+ T cells from PBMCs. Subset indicated: CD45RA+ positively selected. This chain joins TRBV6-6 and TRBJ1-2; D gene uncertain. This receptor was obtained from a man aged 18 to 29 in good health. Some clones in this sample may be carry-over from other donors' samples. The CDR3 loop reads CASSYNVEGDYTF. DNA of the CDR3: TGTGCCAGCAGTTATAACGTAGAGGGTGACTACACCTTC.